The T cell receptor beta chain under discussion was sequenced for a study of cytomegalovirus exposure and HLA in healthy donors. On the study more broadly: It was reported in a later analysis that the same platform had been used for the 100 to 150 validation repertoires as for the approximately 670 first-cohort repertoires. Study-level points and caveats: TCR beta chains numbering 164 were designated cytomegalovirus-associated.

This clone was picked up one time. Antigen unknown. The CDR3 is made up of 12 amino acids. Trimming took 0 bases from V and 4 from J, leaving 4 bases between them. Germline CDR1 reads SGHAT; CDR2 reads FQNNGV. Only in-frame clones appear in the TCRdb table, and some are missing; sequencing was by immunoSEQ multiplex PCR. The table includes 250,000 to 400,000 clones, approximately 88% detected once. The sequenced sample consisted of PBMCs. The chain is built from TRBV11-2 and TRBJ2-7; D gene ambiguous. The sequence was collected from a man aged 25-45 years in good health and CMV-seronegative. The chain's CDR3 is CASSLDLYEQYF. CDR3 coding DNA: TGTGCCAGCAGCTTAGATCTATACGAGCAGTACTTC.